What follows are 18 T cell receptor beta chains derived from one specimen sequenced in a study of blood T cell repertoires in COVID-19. Generated by immunoSEQ multiplex PCR, the TCRdb table keeps only in-frame clones and is missing some. The top ten hold 2.6% of the sample, which has over 250,000 clones, more than 75% seen once. The specimen sequenced was PBMCs or T cells enriched from blood (not recorded which). These receptors were taken from a man in his 60s who had recovered from COVID-19.

This sequence joins TRBV29-1 and TRBJ2-7; TRBD1 aligns across 9 bases. V lost 1 base and J lost 4; bases outside the gene matches: 8. Germline V gene lookup returns CDR1 SQVTM and CDR2 ANQGSEA. The CDR3 spans 15 residues. The CDR3 DNA reads TGCAGCGTTGAAGGCCCCACCGGGACAGGGTACGAGCAGTACTTC. Translation gives CSVEGPTGTGYEQYF.

This chain joins TRBV7-2 and TRBJ1-5, with D hard to call. Trimming removed 5 bases at V and 7 bases at J, with 18 bases between. The CDR3 is 15 residues long. Germline loops: CDR1 SGHTA, CDR2 FQGNSA. Here the CDR3 reads CASSLGTTAGQPQHF. CDR3 in DNA: TGTGCCAGCAGCCTCGGAACGACGGCGGGGCAGCCCCAGCATTTT.

This chain uses TRBV16 with TRBJ2-1; possibly TRBD2 for D (6 bases). CDR3 length: 15 amino acids. Germline-derived CDR1 and CDR2 are KGHSY and FQNENV. V was clipped by 4 bases and J by 1 base, with 11 bases between them. CDR3 nucleotide sequence: TGTGCCAGCAGCCGACTCGCGGGATCCTACAATGAGCAGTTCTTC. Translated, it gives CASSRLAGSYNEQFF.

The chain links TRBV3-1 (or the pseudogene TRBV3-2) to TRBJ2-1, with 8 positions matching TRBD2. V trimming: 0 bases; J trimming: 4 bases; junction bases outside the gene matches: 5. The CDR3 contains 16 residues. Germline assignment: CDR1 LGHDT and CDR2 YNNKEL (reference sequence). CDR3 coding DNA: TGTGCCAGCAGCCAAGATATGACTAGCGAGTACAATGAGCAGTTCTTC. This translates into CASSQDMTSEYNEQFF.

The table lists this clone with a count of one. The chain links TRBV30 to TRBJ2-7, with 10 nucleotides matching TRBD1. The CDR3 covers 16 residues. With 4 bases clipped from V and 3 bases from J, the junction kept 12 bases outside the gene matches. In germline, CDR1 is GTSNPN, CDR2 SVGIG (reference sequence). The chain's CDR3 is CAWKSFGTGVNYEQYF. The CDR3 DNA reads TGTGCCTGGAAAAGCTTTGGGACAGGGGTAAACTACGAGCAGTACTTC. Full variable domain (remainder filled in from reference TRBV30 and TRBJ2-7): SQTIHQWPATLVQPVGSPLSLECTVEGTSNPNLYWYRQAAGRGLQLLFYSVGIGQISSEVPQNLSASRPQDRQFILSSKKLLLSDSGFYLCAWKSFGTGVNYEQYFGPGTRLTVT.

The chain couples TRBV7-2 to TRBJ1-2; 9 bases align to TRBD1. CDR1 is SGHTA and CDR2 is FQGNSA in the germline V gene. With V trimmed by 0 bases and J by 8 bases, 13 bases remained unmatched. There are 17 residues in the CDR3. Here the CDR3 reads CASSLAGTGTPREGYTF. The CDR3 nucleotides are TGTGCCAGCAGCTTAGCCGGGACAGGGACGCCTCGTGAGGGCTACACCTTC.

The chain has TRBV3-1 (or the pseudogene TRBV3-2) and TRBJ1-2; 7 nucleotides align to TRBD1. CDR1 is LGHDT, CDR2 YNNKEL, per germline (reference sequence). J lost 13 bases, V lost 1 base, and 9 bases had no gene match. The length of the CDR3 is 13 residues. Here the CDR3 DNA reads TGTGCCAGCAGCCAAGGGGGCAGGGGGTTTGGCACCTTC. Translated: CASSQGGRGFGTF.

This chain joins TRBV12-3 or TRBV12-4 and TRBJ1-1, with a weak D call TRBD1 (6 bases). V was shortened by 5 bases and J by 2 bases, with 9 bases between the two germline ends. This CDR3 comprises 13 residues. This CDR3 reads CASSPGENTEAFF. As DNA, the CDR3 is TGTGCCAGCAGTCCAGGGGAAAACACTGAAGCTTTCTTT.

The chain links TRBV30 to TRBJ1-5, with D uncertain. The germline V and J ends were trimmed by 1 base and 0 bases, with 7 bases remaining between them. CDR3 length equals 14 residues. Germline V gene sequence: CDR1 GTSNPN, CDR2 SVGIG (reference sequence). The chain's CDR3 is CAWSDMNSNQPQHF. CDR3 nucleotides: TGTGCCTGGAGTGACATGAATAGCAATCAGCCCCAGCATTTT.

This rearrangement joins TRBV7-9 to TRBJ2-1; a weak D match, TRBD1 (6 bases). Germline V gene lookup returns CDR1 SEHNR and CDR2 FQNEAQ (reference sequence). Trimming shortened V by 5 bases and J by 8 bases, and 22 bases separated the two germline ends. The CDR3 loop spans 16 amino acids. Here the CDR3 DNA reads TGTGCCAGCAGCCACCCCCTCCTTACAGGGTCGGATGAGCAGTTCTTC. It encodes CASSHPLLTGSDEQFF.

This chain uses TRBV7-2 with TRBJ1-5, with 9 bases matching TRBD1. There are 15 residues in the CDR3. Trimming at V came to 5 bases and at J to 4 bases, leaving 6 bases not matched to a gene. Germline V gives CDR1 SGHTA, CDR2 FQGNSA. The CDR3 here is CASSLPGQGNQPQHF. The DNA for the CDR3 is TGTGCCAGCAGCCTACCAGGACAGGGGAATCAGCCCCAGCATTTT.

With regard to this clone: Different DNA sequences within this sample yield the same CDR3. The chain uses TRBV19 and TRBJ2-1, with 9 bases identical to TRBD2. The CDR3 contains 15 residues. The trim removed 4 bases at V and 1 base at J, leaving 2 bases unmatched. CDR1 is LNHDA and CDR2 is SQIVND in the germline V gene (reference sequence). The CDR3 region has the DNA TGTGCCAGTAGTACGACTAGCGGTTCCTACAATGAGCAGTTCTTC. It codes for CASSTTSGSYNEQFF.

V is TRBV27 and J is TRBJ1-1; D is ambiguous. CDR1 is MNHEY and CDR2 is SMNVEV in the germline V gene (reference sequence). V was trimmed by 7 bases and J by 1 base, leaving 13 bases between them. The length of the CDR3 is 14 residues. The CDR3 region is CASKRVRENTEAFF. The CDR3 bases are TGTGCCAGCAAGCGGGTGCGGGAGAACACTGAAGCTTTCTTT.

The chain joins TRBV13 to TRBJ1-1; D is unresolved. CDR3 length equals 17 residues. Trimming stripped 0 bases from V and 1 base from J, with 15 bases between. In germline, CDR1 is PRHDT, CDR2 FYEKMQ (reference sequence). The DNA of the CDR3 is TGTGCCAGCAGCTTAGGCCTAATGAGGGTGGCGAACACTGAAGCTTTCTTT. Translating gives CASSLGLMRVANTEAFF.

This chain joins TRBV7-8 and TRBJ1-2, with 7 positions matching TRBD1. CDR1 is SGHVS, CDR2 FQNEAQ, per germline. This CDR3 is 13 amino acids long. Unmatched junction bases numbered 4, after V lost 5 bases and J lost 4 bases. CDR3 region: CASSQDRFYGYTF. The CDR3, as DNA: TGTGCCAGCAGCCAGGACAGGTTCTATGGCTACACCTTC.

The rearrangement links TRBV3-1 (or the pseudogene TRBV3-2) to TRBJ1-5; the match to TRBD1 covers 8 bases. Losses at the gene ends were 0 bases for V and 7 bases for J; bases not matched to a gene: 5. The CDR3 consists of 15 residues. The germline gives CDR1 LGHDT, CDR2 YNNKEL (reference sequence). The CDR3 coding sequence is TGTGCCAGCAGCCAAGATGGACAGGGTGGCCAGCCCCAGCATTTT. Translated, it gives CASSQDGQGGQPQHF.

V and J are TRBV19 and TRBJ2-1, with TRBD2 matching over 13 bases. From germline, CDR1 is LNHDA and CDR2 SQIVND (reference sequence). The V and J ends lost 5 bases and 4 bases, in that order; junction bases with no gene match: 5. This CDR3 comprises 16 residues. Here the CDR3 reads CASSLTSGGNYNEQFF. In nucleotides, the CDR3 is TGTGCCAGTAGTTTGACTAGCGGGGGGAATTACAATGAGCAGTTCTTC.

The chain is built from TRBV19 and TRBJ1-1; no firm D call. V gave up 5 bases and J gave up 1 base, with 14 bases separating them. Germline CDR1 reads LNHDA; CDR2 reads SQIVND (reference sequence). This CDR3 contains 15 residues. As DNA, the CDR3 is TGTGCCAGTAGTTTGCCGGGGTCCGGGAACACTGAAGCTTTCTTT. Translation gives CASSLPGSGNTEAFF.